This T cell receptor beta chain came from a study of T cell responses to AZD1222 COVID-19 vaccine. Study observations and caveats: Spike was spanned by vaccine-associated CD4 TCRs, with dominance at 160-218 and 743-854. Sampled repertoires all dated from after the peak T cell response. Nearly half of spike-specific TCRs reportedly target unmutated variant regions. It should be noted that donors were predominantly white British and more often female, and clonal diversity was possibly underestimated.

The V end lost 4 bases, the J end lost 4 bases, and 21 bases lay between the germline ends. CDR3 length equals 16 residues. Germline CDR1 SQVTM, CDR2 ANQGSEA. In regard to this clone: What it recognizes is unknown.

Sequencing was performed with immunoSEQ multiplex PCR; in TCRdb, only in-frame clones are kept and a portion is missing. This table has 73,000 or so clones, approximately 89% appearing once. This TCR derives from an adult in good health. The chain carries TRBV29-1 and TRBJ2-3; the D gene is possibly TRBD2 (5 bases). This specimen was peripheral blood, taken on day 0 of AZD1222 vaccination. As DNA, the CDR3 is TGCAGCGTTGGTCGGCTAGCTACGGTTCCCCCAGATACGCAGTATTTT. This codes for CSVGRLATVPPDTQYF.